The clone carrying this T cell receptor (beta chain) was picked up many times. The data are from a study of neurological immune-mediated disorders. TCRdb recomputed calls from the 5' RACE reads with MiXCR, one row per CDR3 protein. Found here are about 45,000 distinct CDR3 sequences, approximately 15% of them singletons; the top ten hold about an eighth. Noted time point: longitudinal time-point 3. This TCR was recovered from a man aged 30-40 years in good health. The material sequenced was PBMCs.

This chain's CDR3 is CSSRATASHEQYF. For the CDR3, the DNA is TGCAGCTCGAGGGCGACAGCGTCCCACGAGCAGTACTTC. The chain joins TRBV29-1 to TRBJ2-7; TRBD1 or TRBD2 may be the D gene (5 bases each). CDR1 is SQVTM and CDR2 is ANQGSEA in the germline V gene. The ends were cut back, 8 bases at V and 5 bases at J, with 19 bases in the middle. The CDR3 spans 13 residues.